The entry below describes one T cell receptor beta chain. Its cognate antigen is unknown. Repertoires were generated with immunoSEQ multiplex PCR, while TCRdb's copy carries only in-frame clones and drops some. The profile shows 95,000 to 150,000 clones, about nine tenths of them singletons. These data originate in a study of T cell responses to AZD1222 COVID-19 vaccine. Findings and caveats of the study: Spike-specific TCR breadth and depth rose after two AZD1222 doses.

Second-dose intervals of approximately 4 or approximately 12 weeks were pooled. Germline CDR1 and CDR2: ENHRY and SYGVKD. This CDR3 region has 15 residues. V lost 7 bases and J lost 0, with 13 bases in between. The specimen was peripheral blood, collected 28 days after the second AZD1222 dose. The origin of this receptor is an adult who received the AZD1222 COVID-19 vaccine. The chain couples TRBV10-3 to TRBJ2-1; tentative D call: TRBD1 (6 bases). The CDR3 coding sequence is TGTGCCATCACCTCGTCAGGGGTCTCCTACAATGAGCAGTTCTTC. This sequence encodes CAITSSGVSYNEQFF.